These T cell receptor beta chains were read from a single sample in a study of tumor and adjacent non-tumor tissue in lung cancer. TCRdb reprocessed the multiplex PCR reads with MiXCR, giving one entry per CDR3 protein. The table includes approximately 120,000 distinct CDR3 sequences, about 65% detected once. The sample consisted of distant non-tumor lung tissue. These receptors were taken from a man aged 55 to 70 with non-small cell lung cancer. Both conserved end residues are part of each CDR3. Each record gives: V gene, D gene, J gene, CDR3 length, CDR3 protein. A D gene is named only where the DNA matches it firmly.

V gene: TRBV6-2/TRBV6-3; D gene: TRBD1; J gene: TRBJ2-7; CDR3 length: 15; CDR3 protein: CASSSDRDSSYEQYF
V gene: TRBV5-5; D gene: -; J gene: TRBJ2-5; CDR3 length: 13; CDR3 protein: CASGLTGKETQYF
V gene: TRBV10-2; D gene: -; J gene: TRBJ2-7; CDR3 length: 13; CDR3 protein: CASKARGRDEQYF
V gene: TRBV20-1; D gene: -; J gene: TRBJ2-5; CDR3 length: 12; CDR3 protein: CSAFRNRETQYF
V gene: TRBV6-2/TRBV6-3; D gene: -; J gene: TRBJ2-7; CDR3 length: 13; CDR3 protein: CASTSGQSYEQYF
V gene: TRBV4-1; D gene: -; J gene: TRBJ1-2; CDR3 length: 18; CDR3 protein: CASSPVGNQFAGDEGYTF
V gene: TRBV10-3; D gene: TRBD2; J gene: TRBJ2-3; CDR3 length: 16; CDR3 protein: CAIKDYWGGGIDTQYF
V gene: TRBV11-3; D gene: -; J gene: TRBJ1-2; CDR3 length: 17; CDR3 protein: CASSSRGDSTLGYGYTF
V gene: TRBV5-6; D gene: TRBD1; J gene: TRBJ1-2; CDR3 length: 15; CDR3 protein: CASSLEAGGVGGYTF
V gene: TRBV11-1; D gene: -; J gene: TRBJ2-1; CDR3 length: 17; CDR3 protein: CASSLSGAGPLYNEQFF
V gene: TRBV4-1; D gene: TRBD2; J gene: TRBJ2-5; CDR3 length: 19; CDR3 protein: CASSQDMGGTTKRRETQYF
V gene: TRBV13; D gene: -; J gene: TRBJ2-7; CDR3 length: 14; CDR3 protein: CASSTIPGEYEQYF
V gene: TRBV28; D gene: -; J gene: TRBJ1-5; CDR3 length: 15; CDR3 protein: CASSSGSGPNQHQHF
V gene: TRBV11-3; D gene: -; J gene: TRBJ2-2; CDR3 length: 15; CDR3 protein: CASCLGPSNTGELFF
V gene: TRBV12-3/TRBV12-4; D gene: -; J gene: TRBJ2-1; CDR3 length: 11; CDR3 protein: CTSSSYNEQFF
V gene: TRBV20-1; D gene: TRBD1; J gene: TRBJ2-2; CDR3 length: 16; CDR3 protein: CSAILGTGGITGELFF
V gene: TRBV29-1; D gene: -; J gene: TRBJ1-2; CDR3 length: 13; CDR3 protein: CSVAVSSNYGYTF
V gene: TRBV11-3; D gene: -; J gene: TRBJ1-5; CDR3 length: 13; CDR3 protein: CASSLTENQPQHF
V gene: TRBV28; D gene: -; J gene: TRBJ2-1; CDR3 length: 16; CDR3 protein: CVCSLEGGAGLNEQFF
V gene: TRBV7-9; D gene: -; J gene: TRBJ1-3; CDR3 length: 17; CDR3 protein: CASSTNWEAISGNTIYF
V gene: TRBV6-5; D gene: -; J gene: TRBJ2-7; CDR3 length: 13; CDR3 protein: CAINSGASYEQCF
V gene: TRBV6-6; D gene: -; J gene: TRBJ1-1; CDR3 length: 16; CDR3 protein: CTSSKGWGNMSTEAFF
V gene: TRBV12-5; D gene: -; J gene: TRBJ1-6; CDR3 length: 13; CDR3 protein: CASGLALDRLLHF
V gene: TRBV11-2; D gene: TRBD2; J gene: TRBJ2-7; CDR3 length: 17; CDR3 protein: CTSSTGLAGEAYYEQYF
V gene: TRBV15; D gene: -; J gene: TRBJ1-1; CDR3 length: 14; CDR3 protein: CATSGKRWGTEAFF
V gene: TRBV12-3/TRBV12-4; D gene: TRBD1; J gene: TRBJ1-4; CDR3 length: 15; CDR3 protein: CASSYGTGNSEKLFF
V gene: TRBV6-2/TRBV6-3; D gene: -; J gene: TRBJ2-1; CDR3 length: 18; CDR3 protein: CTSRYSRGKPPGDNEQFF
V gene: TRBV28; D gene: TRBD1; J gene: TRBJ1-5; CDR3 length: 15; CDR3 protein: CASSLGQGRPWSQHF
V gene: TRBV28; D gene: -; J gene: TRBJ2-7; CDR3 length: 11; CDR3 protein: CASSSSYEQYF
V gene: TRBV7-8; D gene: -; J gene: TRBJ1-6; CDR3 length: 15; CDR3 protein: CTSSLGSAGDSLLHF
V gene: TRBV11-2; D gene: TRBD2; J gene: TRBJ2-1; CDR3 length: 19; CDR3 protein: CASSLVGGVAGGRYNEQFF
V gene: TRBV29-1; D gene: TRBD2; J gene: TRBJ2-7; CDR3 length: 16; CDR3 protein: CSIVAVGVAGVDVQYF